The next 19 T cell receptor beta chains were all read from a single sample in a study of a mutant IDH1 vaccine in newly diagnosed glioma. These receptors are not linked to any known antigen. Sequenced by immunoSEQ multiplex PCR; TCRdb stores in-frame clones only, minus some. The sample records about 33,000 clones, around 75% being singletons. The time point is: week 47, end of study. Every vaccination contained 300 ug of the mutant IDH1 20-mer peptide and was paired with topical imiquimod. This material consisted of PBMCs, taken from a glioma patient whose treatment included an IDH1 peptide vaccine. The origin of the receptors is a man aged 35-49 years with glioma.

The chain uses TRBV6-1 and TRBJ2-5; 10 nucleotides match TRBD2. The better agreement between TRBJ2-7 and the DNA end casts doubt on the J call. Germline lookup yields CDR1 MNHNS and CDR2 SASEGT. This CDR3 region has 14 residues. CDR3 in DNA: TGTGCCAGCAGGCCCAGCGGGAGGGCCTACGAGCAGTACTTC. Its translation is CASRPSGRAYEQYF.

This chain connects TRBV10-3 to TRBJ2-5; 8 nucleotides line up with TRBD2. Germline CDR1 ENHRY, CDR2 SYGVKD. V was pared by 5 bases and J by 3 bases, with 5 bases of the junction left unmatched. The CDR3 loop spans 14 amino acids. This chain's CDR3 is CAISQTSGKETQYF. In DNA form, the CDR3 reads TGTGCCATCAGTCAAACTAGCGGCAAAGAGACCCAGTACTTC.

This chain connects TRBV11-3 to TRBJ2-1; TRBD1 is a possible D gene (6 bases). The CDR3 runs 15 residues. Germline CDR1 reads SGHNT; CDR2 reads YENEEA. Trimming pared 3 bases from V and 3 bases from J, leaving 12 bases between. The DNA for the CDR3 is TGTGCCAGCAGCTTCCGCCAGGGGTACTACAATGAGCAGTTCTTC. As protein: CASSFRQGYYNEQFF.

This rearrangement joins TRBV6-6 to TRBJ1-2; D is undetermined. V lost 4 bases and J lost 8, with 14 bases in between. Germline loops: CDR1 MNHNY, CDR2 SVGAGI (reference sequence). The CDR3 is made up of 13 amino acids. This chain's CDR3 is CASSSEASWGYTF. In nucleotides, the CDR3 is TGTGCCAGCAGTTCGGAGGCCTCCTGGGGCTACACCTTC.

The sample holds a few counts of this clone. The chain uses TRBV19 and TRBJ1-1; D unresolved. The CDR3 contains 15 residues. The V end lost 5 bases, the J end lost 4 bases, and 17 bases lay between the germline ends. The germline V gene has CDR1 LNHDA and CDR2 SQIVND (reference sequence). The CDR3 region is CASSPRGRLSTEAFF. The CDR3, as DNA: TGTGCCAGTAGTCCCCGCGGACGGCTAAGCACTGAAGCTTTCTTT.

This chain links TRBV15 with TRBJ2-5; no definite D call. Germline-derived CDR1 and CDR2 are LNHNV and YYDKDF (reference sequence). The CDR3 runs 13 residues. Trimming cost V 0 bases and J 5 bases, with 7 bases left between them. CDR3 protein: CATSRDPGETQYF. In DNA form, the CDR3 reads TGTGCCACCAGCAGAGATCCCGGGGAGACCCAGTACTTC.

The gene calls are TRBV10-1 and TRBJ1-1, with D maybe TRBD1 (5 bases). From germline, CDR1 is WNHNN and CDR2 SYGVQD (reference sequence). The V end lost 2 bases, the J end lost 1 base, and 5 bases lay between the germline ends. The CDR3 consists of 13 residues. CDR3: CASSEDRNTEAFF. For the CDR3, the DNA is TGCGCCAGCAGTGAGGACAGGAACACTGAAGCTTTCTTT.

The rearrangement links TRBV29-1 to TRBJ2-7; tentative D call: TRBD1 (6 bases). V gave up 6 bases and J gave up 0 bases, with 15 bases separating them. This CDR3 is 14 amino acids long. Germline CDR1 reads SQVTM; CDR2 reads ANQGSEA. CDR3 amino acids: CSVLTGPYSYEQYV. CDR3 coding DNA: TGCAGCGTATTAACAGGGCCCTACTCCTACGAGCAGTACGTC.

CDR3 amino acids: CASSIQRGGTDTQYF. CDR3 coding DNA: TGTGCCAGTAGTATACAGCGGGGTGGCACAGATACGCAGTATTTT. This chain links TRBV19 with TRBJ2-3, with TRBD2 matching over 7 bases. V lost 2 bases to trimming and J lost 1 base; unmatched junction nucleotides: 3. CDR1 and CDR2 from the germline V gene are LNHDA and SQIVND (reference sequence). The CDR3 consists of 15 residues.

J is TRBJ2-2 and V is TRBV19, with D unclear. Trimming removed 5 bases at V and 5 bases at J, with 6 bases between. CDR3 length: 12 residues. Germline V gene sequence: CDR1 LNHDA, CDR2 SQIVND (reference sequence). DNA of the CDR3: TGTGCCAGTAGTCTGGGAACCGGGGAGCTGTTTTTT. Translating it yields CASSLGTGELFF.

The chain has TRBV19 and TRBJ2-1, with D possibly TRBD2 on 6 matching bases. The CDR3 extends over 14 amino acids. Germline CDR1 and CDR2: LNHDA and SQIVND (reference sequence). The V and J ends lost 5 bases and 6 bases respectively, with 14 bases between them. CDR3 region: CASSADYRLNEQFF. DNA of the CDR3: TGTGCCAGTAGTGCGGACTATCGTCTCAATGAGCAGTTCTTC.

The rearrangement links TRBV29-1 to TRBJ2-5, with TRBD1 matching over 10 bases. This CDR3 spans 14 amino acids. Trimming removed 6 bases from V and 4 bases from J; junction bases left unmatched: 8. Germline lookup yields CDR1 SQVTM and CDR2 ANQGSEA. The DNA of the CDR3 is TGCAGCGTCTGGACAGGGGGTCGAGCAGAGACCCAGTACTTC. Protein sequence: CSVWTGGRAETQYF. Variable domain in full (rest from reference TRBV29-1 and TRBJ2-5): SAVISQKPSRDICQRGTSLTIQCQVDSQVTMMFWYRQQPGQSLTLIATANQGSEATYESGFVIDKFPISRPNLTFSTLTVSNMSPEDSSIYLCSVWTGGRAETQYFGPGTRLLVL.

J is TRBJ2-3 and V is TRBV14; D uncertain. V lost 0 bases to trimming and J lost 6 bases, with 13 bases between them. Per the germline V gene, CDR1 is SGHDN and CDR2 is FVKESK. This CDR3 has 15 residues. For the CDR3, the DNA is TGTGCCAGCAGCCAAGAGGAGCTTTTGAGGGATACGCAGTATTTT. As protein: CASSQEELLRDTQYF.

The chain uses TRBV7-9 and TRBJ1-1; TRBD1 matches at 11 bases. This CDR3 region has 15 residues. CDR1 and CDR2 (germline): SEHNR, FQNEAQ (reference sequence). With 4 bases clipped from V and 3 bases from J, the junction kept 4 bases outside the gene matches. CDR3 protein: CASSWDRGGHTEAFF. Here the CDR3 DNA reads TGTGCCAGCAGCTGGGACAGGGGGGGTCACACTGAAGCTTTCTTT. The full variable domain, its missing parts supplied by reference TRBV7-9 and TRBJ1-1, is DTGVSQNPRHKITKRGQNVTFRCDPISEHNRLYWYRQTLGQGPEFLTYFQNEAQLEKSRLLSDRFSAERPKGSFSTLEIQRTEQGDSAMYLCASSWDRGGHTEAFFGQGTRLTVV.

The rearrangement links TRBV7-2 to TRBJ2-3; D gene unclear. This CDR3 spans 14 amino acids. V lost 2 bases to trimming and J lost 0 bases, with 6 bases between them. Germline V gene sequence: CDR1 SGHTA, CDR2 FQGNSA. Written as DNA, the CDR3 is TGTGCCAGCAGCTTACGAGCTAGCACAGATACGCAGTATTTT. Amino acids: CASSLRASTDTQYF.

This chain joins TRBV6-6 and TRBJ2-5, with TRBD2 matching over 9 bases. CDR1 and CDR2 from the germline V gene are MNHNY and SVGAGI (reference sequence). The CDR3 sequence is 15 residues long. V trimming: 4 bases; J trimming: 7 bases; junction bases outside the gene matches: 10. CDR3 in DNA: TGTGCCAGCAGTTTTAGTAGCGGGAGTGGTGGGACCCAGTACTTC. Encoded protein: CASSFSSGSGGTQYF.

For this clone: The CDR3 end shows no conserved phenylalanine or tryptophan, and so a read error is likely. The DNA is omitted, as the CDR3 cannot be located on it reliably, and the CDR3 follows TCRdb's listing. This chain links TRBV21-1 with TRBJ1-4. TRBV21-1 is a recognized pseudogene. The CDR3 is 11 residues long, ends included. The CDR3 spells CASSKGPGENY.

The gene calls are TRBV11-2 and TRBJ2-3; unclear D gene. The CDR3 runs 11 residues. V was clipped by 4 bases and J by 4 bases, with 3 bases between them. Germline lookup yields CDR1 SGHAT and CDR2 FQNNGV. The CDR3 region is CASSWADTQYF. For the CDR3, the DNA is TGTGCCAGCAGCTGGGCAGATACGCAGTATTTT.

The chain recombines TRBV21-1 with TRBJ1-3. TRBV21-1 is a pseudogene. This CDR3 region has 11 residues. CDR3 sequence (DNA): TGTGCCAGCAGCCGTGGAAACACCATATATTTT. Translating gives CASSRGNTIYF.